One sample yielded the 3 T cell receptor beta chains listed below, sequenced in a study of graft-versus-host responses after intestinal transplantation. Clones were read by immunoSEQ multiplex PCR, and TCRdb kept only the in-frame ones, dropping some. In the table there are over 8,500 clones, about 30% of which are singletons. Irradiated stimulators labeled with violet dye, approximately 200,000 in number, were plated with approximately 200,000 CFSE-labeled responders. Sequencing was performed on alloreactive CD8+ T cells from a mixed lymphocyte reaction culture, taken before transplantation. Sample subset: CFSE-low proliferating T cells sorted from roughly 6-day pre-transplant mixed lymphocyte reaction (GvH or HvG direction). These receptors were collected from a human patient who was an organ donor for intestinal transplantation.

This clone appeared a few times. One end of the junction varies from germline; a read error may be responsible. The chain recombines TRBV13 with TRBJ2-7; perhaps TRBD2 as D (5 bases). The CDR3 runs 14 residues. CDR1 is PRHDT, CDR2 FYEKMQ, per germline (reference sequence). CDR3 loop: CASSLVTSSYEQYF. The CDR3 coding sequence is TGTGCCAGCAGTTTAGTCACTAGCTCCTACGAGCAGTACTTC. Using reference TRBV13 and TRBJ2-7 for the parts outside the CDR3, the full variable domain is AAGVIQSPRHLIKEKRETATLKCYPIPRHDTVYWYQQGPGQDPQFLISFYEKMQSDKGSIPDRFSAQQFSDYHSELNMSSLELGDSALYFCASSLVTSSYEQYFGPGTRLTVT.

This chain uses TRBV30 with TRBJ1-2; 9 positions agree with TRBD1. Germline V lookup: CDR1 GTSNPN, CDR2 SVGIG (reference sequence). J lost 3 bases, V lost 4 bases, and 3 bases had no gene match. The CDR3 has 13 residues. The CDR3 protein is CAWKDRGDYGYTF. The CDR3 nucleotides read TGTGCCTGGAAGGACAGGGGAGACTATGGCTACACCTTC.

The V and J genes are TRBV5-4 and TRBJ1-2; D is perhaps TRBD1 (5 bases). V dropped 1 base and J dropped 5 bases, with 6 bases sitting between them. Germline CDR1 reads SGHNT; CDR2 reads YYREEE (reference sequence). This CDR3 contains 12 residues. The CDR3 sequence: CASSLTGYGYTF. CDR3 DNA sequence: TGTGCCAGCAGCTTGACAGGTTATGGCTACACCTTC.